This T cell receptor (beta chain) comes out of a study of cytomegalovirus exposure and HLA in healthy donors. Study in general: Genotyping of some 390 donors showed that around 85% belonged to the Caucasian-associated ancestry cluster. General study findings and limits: By HLA locus, TCR association rates varied in a later analysis, with DRB1 showing the most and HLA-C the fewest. A list of about 180 TCR beta chains associated with cytomegalovirus was given. Association of a missense DCLRE1C variant with TCR beta V- and J-gene trimming was reported in a later analysis.

PCR was performed using 60 Vbeta and 13 Jbeta primers. Profiled with immunoSEQ multiplex PCR; TCRdb holds only in-frame clones, not every one. This table has approximately 150,000 clones, around four fifths appearing once. Germline CDR1 reads MDHEN; CDR2 reads SYDVKM. J lost 4 bases, V lost 6 bases, and 6 bases had no gene match. This CDR3 spans 14 amino acids. With respect to this clone: What it recognizes is unknown.

The chain uses TRBV28 and TRBJ2-1; 7 bases are a match to TRBD2. Sequencing input: PBMCs. The sequence came from a woman between 50 and 59 years old in good health and CMV-seronegative. CDR3 protein: CASSPLAVYNEQFF. CDR3 coding DNA: TGTGCCAGCAGCCCCCTAGCGGTTTACAATGAGCAGTTCTTC.